This TCR beta chain was sequenced for a study of blood T cell repertoires in COVID-19. Whole-study context: Both acute and convalescent COVID-19 samples were obtained from the United States, Italy and Spain. PBMCs, B-cell-depleted T cells, or T cells provided the cDNA or gDNA that made up the material.

In Seattle, patients joined the study during active infection and were tracked longitudinally. Sequencing was performed with immunoSEQ multiplex PCR; in TCRdb, only in-frame clones are kept and a portion is missing. The sample has hundreds of thousands of clones; 89% are singletons. V lost 3 bases and J lost 3; bases outside the gene matches: 2. In germline, CDR1 is ENHRY, CDR2 SYGVKD. There are 14 residues in the CDR3. The sample was peripheral blood. This TCR was sampled from a woman aged 30 to 39 with COVID-19, enrolled during active disease. The rearrangement links TRBV10-3 to TRBJ1-3; 7 bases are a match to TRBD1. In DNA form, the CDR3 reads TGTGCCATCAGTGAAGGGGGCGATGGAAACACCATATATTTT. Protein sequence: CAISEGGDGNTIYF.